The 16 T cell receptor beta chains below all came from one sample that was sequenced in a study of siplizumab effects on memory and regulatory T cells. Using immunoSEQ multiplex PCR, the repertoire was profiled, and TCRdb retains in-frame clones only, with some absent. The table has some 100,000 clones, more than 85% seen once. The sequenced sample was CD4+ T cells sorted from blood. The receptors here all came from a human donor in good health. Some clones in this sample may be carry-over from other donors' samples.

The chain carries TRBV5-3 and TRBJ2-7; D may be TRBD2 (5 bases). TRBV5-3 is identified as an open reading frame with a role that is uncertain. Trimming stripped 10 bases from V and 2 bases from J, with 16 bases between. The CDR3 contains 13 residues. CDR3 loop: CAPEADSPYEQYF. CDR3 nucleotide sequence: TGTGCCCCGGAGGCTGACTCTCCCTACGAGCAGTACTTC.

This clone was recorded once. The gene calls are TRBV5-1 and TRBJ2-3, with D uncertain. The V gene lost 4 bases and the J gene lost 6 bases, with 12 bases spanning the gap. In germline, CDR1 is SGHRS, CDR2 YFSETQ. This CDR3 is built from 13 residues. The DNA for the CDR3 is TGCGCCAGCAGCCCCGGACCTTTGGATACGCAGTATTTT. Protein sequence: CASSPGPLDTQYF.

The chain has TRBV15 and TRBJ1-1; possibly TRBD1 for D (5 bases). CDR1 LNHNV and CDR2 YYDKDF come from the germline V gene (reference sequence). The germline V and J ends were trimmed by 1 base and 4 bases, with 10 bases remaining between them. CDR3 length: 14 residues. As DNA, the CDR3 is TGTGCCACCAGCAGAGTAGGGGTTGGCACTGAAGCTTTCTTT. This encodes CATSRVGVGTEAFF. The complete variable domain, with remaining parts taken from reference TRBV15 and TRBJ1-1, reads DAMVIQNPRYQVTQFGKPVTLSCSQTLNHNVMYWYQQKSSQAPKLLFHYYDKDFNNEADTPDNFQSRRPNTSFCFLDIRSPGLGDTAMYLCATSRVGVGTEAFFGQGTRLTVV.

The CDR3 loop is CATSLRDRGIYGYTF. The DNA for the CDR3 is TGTGCCACCAGCTTACGGGACAGGGGCATCTATGGCTACACCTTC. The chain carries TRBV15 and TRBJ1-2; 10 bases agree with TRBD1. The CDR3 loop spans 15 amino acids. The J segment lost 4 bases and the V segment lost 5 bases, leaving 7 bases of the junction unmatched. Germline assignment: CDR1 LNHNV and CDR2 YYDKDF (reference sequence).

CDR3 in amino acids: CASSPSGTAGETQYF. The CDR3, as DNA: TGTGCCAGCTCTCCTTCAGGGACGGCCGGAGAGACCCAGTACTTC. The chain links TRBV18 to TRBJ2-5; D might be TRBD1 or TRBD2, each matching 5 bases. This CDR3 has 15 residues. The germline V gene encodes CDR1 KGHSH and CDR2 LQKENI. The V gene lost 6 bases and the J gene lost 4 bases, with 18 bases spanning the gap.

This rearrangement joins TRBV6-6 to TRBJ1-4, with D possibly being TRBD1 (6 bases). Trimming left V 2 bases short and J 11 bases short, with 12 bases between. Germline V lookup: CDR1 MNHNY, CDR2 SVGAGI (reference sequence). CDR3 length equals 13 residues. For the CDR3, the DNA is TGTGCCAGCAGTTACGGCGAAGGGGGGAAACTGTTTTTT. It codes for CASSYGEGGKLFF.

V is TRBV2 and J is TRBJ2-1; 8 bases fit TRBD2. CDR3 length equals 14 residues. CDR1 and CDR2 from the germline V gene are SNHLY and FYNNEI. Losses at the gene ends were 5 bases for V and 4 bases for J; bases not matched to a gene: 4. CDR3 in amino acids: CASSSGTRYNEQFF. The CDR3 DNA follows: TGTGCCAGCAGTTCCGGGACTAGATACAATGAGCAGTTCTTC.

CDR3 bases: TGCGCCAGCAGCCAAGGGGGGGAGGAAAGGGGTCAGCCCCAGCATTTT. Translation gives CASSQGGEERGQPQHF. The chain is built from TRBV4-1 and TRBJ1-5; tentative D call: TRBD1 (5 bases). CDR3 size: 16 residues. The V and J ends lost 1 base and 6 bases respectively, with 16 bases between them. Germline assignment: CDR1 MGHRA and CDR2 YSYEKL.

V and J are TRBV28 and TRBJ2-2, with 8 bases that match TRBD1. The CDR3 length is 14 residues. The V gene's germline CDR1 is MDHEN and CDR2 SYDVKM. V lost 7 bases to trimming and J lost 16 bases; unmatched junction nucleotides: 17. This CDR3 is CASNQYSDREIPFF. The DNA of the CDR3 is TGTGCCAGCAACCAATATTCGGACAGGGAGATACCGTTTTTT.

The rearrangement joins TRBV5-1 to TRBJ2-3, with D possibly matching TRBD2 (6 bases). The V and J ends lost 3 bases and 4 bases respectively, with 15 bases between them. The CDR3 sequence is 15 residues long. CDR1 is SGHRS and CDR2 is YFSETQ in the germline V gene. CDR3 DNA: TGCGCCAGCAGCTGGGGGGACTCAACACCAGATACGCAGTATTTT. It is translated as CASSWGDSTPDTQYF.

The chain carries TRBV10-3 and TRBJ2-2; 7 bases line up with TRBD1. The CDR3 runs 15 residues. With 3 bases clipped from V and 6 bases from J, the junction kept 7 bases outside the gene matches. Germline V gives CDR1 ENHRY, CDR2 SYGVKD. This chain's CDR3 is CAISDDRDAPGELFF. CDR3 nucleotides: TGTGCCATCAGTGATGACAGGGACGCTCCCGGGGAGCTGTTTTTT.

The V call is TRBV6-6, the J call TRBJ1-6; D might be TRBD1 (6 bases). Germline values: CDR1 MNHNY, CDR2 SVGAGI (reference sequence). The ends were cut back, 7 bases at V and 13 bases at J, with 17 bases in the middle. The CDR3 has 13 residues. The CDR3 spells CASINRVGSPLHF. DNA for the CDR3: TGTGCCAGCATCAACAGGGTCGGGAGCCCCCTCCACTTT.

This chain uses TRBV27 with TRBJ2-7, with D perhaps TRBD1 or TRBD2 (5 bases each). The CDR3 totals 17 residues. Germline assignment: CDR1 MNHEY and CDR2 SMNVEV (reference sequence). Trimming removed 0 bases from V and 11 bases from J, with 26 bases in between. As DNA, the CDR3 is TGTGCCAGCAGTTTATCGGCTCGCTTACCCGGGACCAAAGCAGAGTACTTC. This codes for CASSLSARLPGTKAEYF.

The chain has TRBV9 and TRBJ2-5, with D tentatively TRBD2 (7 bases). Germline V gene sequence: CDR1 SGDLS, CDR2 YYNGEE. The CDR3 spans 12 residues. Trimming pared 4 bases from V and 7 bases from J, leaving 11 bases between. CDR3 protein: CASSLRGGTQYF. The DNA of the CDR3 is TGTGCCAGCAGCTTAAGGGGGGGGACCCAGTACTTC.

The rearrangement uses TRBV5-5 and TRBJ1-2; D is ambiguous. CDR1 and CDR2 (germline): SGHKS, YYEKEE (reference sequence). V gave up 3 bases and J gave up 4 bases, with 19 bases separating them. This CDR3 region has 16 residues. CDR3 coding DNA: TGTGCCAGCAGCTCCCTCCCCCCCCAGGACGGCTATGGCTACACCTTC. As protein: CASSSLPPQDGYGYTF.

The V and J genes are TRBV6-6 and TRBJ2-1; D tentatively fits TRBD1 or TRBD2 (5 bases each). The CDR3 covers 13 residues. The ends were cut back, 7 bases at V and 5 bases at J, with 12 bases in the middle. Germline-derived CDR1 and CDR2 are MNHNY and SVGAGI (reference sequence). This CDR3 is CASNQGRHNEQFF. CDR3 DNA sequence: TGTGCCAGCAACCAGGGACGTCACAATGAGCAGTTCTTC.